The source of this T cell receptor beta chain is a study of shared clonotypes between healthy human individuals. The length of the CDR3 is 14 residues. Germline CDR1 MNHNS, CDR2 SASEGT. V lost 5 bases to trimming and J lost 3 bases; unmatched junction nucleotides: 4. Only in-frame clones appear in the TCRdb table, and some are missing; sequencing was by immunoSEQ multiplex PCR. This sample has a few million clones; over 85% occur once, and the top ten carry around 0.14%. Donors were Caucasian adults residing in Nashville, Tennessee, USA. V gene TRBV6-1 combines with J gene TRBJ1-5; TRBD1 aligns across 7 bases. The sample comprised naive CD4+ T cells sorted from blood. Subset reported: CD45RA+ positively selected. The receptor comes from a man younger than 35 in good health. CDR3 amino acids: CASSMDRNNQPQHF. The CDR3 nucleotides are TGTGCCAGCAGTATGGACAGGAACAATCAGCCCCAGCATTTT.